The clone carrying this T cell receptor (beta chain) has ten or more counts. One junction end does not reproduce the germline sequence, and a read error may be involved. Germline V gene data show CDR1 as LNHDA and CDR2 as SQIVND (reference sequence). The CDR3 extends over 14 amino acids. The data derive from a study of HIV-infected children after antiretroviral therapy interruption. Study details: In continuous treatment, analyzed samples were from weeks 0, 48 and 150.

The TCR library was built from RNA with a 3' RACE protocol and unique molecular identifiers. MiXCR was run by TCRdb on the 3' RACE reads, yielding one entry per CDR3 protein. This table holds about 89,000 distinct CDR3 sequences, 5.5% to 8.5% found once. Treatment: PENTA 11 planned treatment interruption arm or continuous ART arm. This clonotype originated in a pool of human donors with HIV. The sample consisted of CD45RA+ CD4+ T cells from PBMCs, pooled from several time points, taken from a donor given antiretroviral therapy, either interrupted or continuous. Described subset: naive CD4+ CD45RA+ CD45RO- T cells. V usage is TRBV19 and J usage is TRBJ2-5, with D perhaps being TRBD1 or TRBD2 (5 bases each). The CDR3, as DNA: TGTGCCAGCAGCCTTGGACTGGGGGAAGACACCCAGTACTTT. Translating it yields CASSLGLGEDTQYF. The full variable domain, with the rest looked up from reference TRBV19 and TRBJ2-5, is DGGITQSPKYLFRKEGQNVTLSCEQNLNHDAMYWYRQDPGQGLRLIYYSQIVNDFQKGDIAEGYSVSREKKESFPLTVTSAQKNPTAFYLCASSLGLGEDTQYFGPGTRLLVL.